This passage covers 2 T cell receptor beta chains from one sample sequenced in a study of T cell repertoires in cytomegalovirus infection. TCRdb re-derived calls from the reads in MiXCR, one entry per CDR3 protein. This table has about 920,000 distinct CDR3 sequences, around 29% appearing once. Their antigens are not known. The material was cultured CD8+ T cells from PBMCs, obtained from culture after CMV antigen stimulation. All receptors come from a human donor in good health (CMV status not recorded). Some clones in this sample may be carry-over from other donors' samples.

In this sample, this clonotype turned up a few times. CDR3 sequence (DNA): TGTGCCAGCAGTGAATGGGCAGTGGGATACAATGAGCAGTTCTTC. Translation: CASSEWAVGYNEQFF. The rearrangement uses TRBV6-1 and TRBJ2-1, with D uncertain. Germline V gives CDR1 MNHNS, CDR2 SASEGT. The CDR3 extends over 15 amino acids. V was trimmed by 2 bases and J by 4 bases, leaving 12 bases between them.

This clonotype was detected many times. V usage is TRBV7-9 and J usage is TRBJ1-2; 7 bases fit TRBD1. V lost 1 base, J lost 1 base, and 6 bases stayed unmatched. This CDR3 has 16 amino acids. Germline V gene lookup returns CDR1 SEHNR and CDR2 FQNEAQ (reference sequence). The CDR3 sequence: CASSLEGTDFNYGYTF. CDR3 in DNA: TGTGCCAGCAGCTTAGAAGGGACAGACTTTAACTATGGCTACACCTTC.